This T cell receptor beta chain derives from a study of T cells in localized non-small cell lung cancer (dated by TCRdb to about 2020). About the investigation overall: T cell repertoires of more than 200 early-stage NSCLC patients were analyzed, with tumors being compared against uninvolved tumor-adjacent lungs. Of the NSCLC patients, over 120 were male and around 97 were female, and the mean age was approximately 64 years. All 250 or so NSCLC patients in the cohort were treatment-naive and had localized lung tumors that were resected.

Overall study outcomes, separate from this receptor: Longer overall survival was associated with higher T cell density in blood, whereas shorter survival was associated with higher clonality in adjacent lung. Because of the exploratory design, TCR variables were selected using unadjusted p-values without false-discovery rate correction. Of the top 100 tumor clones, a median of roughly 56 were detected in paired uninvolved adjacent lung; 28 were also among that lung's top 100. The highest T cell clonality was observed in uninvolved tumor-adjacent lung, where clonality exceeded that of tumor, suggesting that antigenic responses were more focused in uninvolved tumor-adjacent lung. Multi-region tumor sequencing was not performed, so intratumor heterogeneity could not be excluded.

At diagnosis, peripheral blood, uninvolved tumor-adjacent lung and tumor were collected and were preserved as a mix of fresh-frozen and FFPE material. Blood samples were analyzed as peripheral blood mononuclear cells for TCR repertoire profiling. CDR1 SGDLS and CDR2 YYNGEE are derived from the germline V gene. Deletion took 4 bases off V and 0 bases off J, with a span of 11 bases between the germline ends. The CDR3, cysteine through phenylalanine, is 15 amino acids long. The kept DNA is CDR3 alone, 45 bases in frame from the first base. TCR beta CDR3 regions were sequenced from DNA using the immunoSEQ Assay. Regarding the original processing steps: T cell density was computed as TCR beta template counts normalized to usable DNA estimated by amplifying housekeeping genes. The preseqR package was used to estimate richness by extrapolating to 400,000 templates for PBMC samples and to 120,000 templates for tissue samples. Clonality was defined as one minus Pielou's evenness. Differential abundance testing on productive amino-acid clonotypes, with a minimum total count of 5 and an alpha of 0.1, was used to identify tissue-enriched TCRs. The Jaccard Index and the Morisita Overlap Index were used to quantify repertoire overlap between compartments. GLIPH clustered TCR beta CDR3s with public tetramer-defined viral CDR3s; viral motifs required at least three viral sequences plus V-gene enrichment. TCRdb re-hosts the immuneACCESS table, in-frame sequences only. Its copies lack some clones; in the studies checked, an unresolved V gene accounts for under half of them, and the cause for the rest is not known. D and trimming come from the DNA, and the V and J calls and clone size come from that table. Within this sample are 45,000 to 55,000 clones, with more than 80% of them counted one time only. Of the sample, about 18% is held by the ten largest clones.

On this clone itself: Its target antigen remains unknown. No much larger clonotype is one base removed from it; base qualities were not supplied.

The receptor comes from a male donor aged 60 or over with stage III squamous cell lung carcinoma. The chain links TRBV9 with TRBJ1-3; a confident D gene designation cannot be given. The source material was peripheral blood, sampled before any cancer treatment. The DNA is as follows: TGTGCCAGCAGCCCCCACGTGGACTCTGGAAACACCATATATTTT. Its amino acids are CASSPHVDSGNTIYF.